The present entry profiles one T cell receptor (beta chain) with its context. This clonotype was seen ten or more times. Its antigen specificity is not known. Base qualities were left out, and no much larger clone turns up one base away. This sample was taken from a study of tumor-infiltrating lymphocytes in glioblastoma multiforme (dated by TCRdb to about 2017). About the full investigation: The study tested whether intratumoral genomic heterogeneity fosters TIL diversity by jointly investigating somatic mutations, TIL diversity and immune response activity. On the study overall, not on this receptor specifically: Only one glioblastoma patient was included in the TCR and somatic mutation analysis, limiting generalizability. T cells were not sorted into functional subsets, which the authors noted as a future improvement. Because T cells carry unequal numbers of TCR transcripts, RNA-based TCR sequencing may distort clone frequencies.

For each of the nine to eleven tumor samples, the AllPrep DNA/RNA mini kit was used to purify genomic DNA and total RNA simultaneously. All RNA had OD 260/280 ratios above 1.9 and RNA integrity numbers above 6.5. Via the germline V gene (reference sequence), CDR1 is SGHNT and CDR2 YYREEE. The CDR3 covers 17 residues, taking in both the cysteine and the phenylalanine. This entry keeps only the CDR3 DNA: 51 bases, framed from base 1. The trim is 0 bases for V and 1 base for J, with a gap of 14 bases between the germline ends. TCRB libraries were constructed from RNA through three rounds of nested multiplex PCR following a modified ARM-PCR protocol with multiple V-beta primers and a C-beta primer. TCRB-specific cDNA was synthesized from around 0.5 ug total RNA with ProtoScript II Reverse Transcriptase and a C-beta primer. The description of the TCRB libraries did not mention any unique molecular identifiers. In the third PCR, barcodes and adapters were added over approximately 24 cycles with Deep VentR (exo-) polymerase, and the 250-500 bp bands were then gel purified. TCRB libraries were sequenced on an Illumina HiSeq 2500 with 250 bp paired-end reads. The authors' pipeline ran thus. The reads were cleaned with Trimmomatic, merged with FLASH and assigned V, D and J segments with MiGEC before being analyzed in VDJtools. Repertoire diversity was quantified with the Shannon-Wiener diversity index calculated using VDJtools. TCRdb reran the public reads through fastp at Q25 and MiXCR, keeping productive beta chains. Rows are unified per CDR3 protein, each entry keeping the most common DNA and genes. None of the V and J calls come from the authors' own analysis; TCRdb made them. This sample is represented by about 32,000 distinct CDR3 sequences; about 64% of them were singletons. Together, the top ten hold approximately 35% of the sample.

This receptor was identified in a male donor with glioblastoma. The chain joins TRBV5-4 to TRBJ2-4, with the identity of the D gene unclear. The sequenced material came from brain tumor tissue. The DNA reads TGTGCCAGCAGCTTGGACAGCGAGAGAATGGCCAAAAACATTCAGTACTTC. The resulting protein is CASSLDSERMAKNIQYF.